The entry that follows covers one TCR beta chain sequence. The CDR3 extends over 14 amino acids. V lost 2 bases, J lost 5 bases, and 6 bases stayed unmatched. Germline loops: CDR1 SQVTM, CDR2 ANQGSEA. This sample was included in a study of blood T cell repertoires in COVID-19. Whole-study context: Donors in the United States, Italy and Spain gave samples during acute or convalescent COVID-19. From T cells, B-cell-depleted T cells, or PBMCs came the material, which was cDNA or gDNA.

Original analysis: Quantification of nucleated cells was approximated via reference gene primer amplification. Here immunoSEQ multiplex PCR was the method, and the copy in TCRdb shows in-frame clones only, minus some. V, J and clone size are those of that table, while D and trimming were read from the DNA. The repertoire holds over 200,000 clones, with roughly 86% as singletons. The origin of this receptor is a woman in her thirties who had recovered from COVID-19. The sequencing input was peripheral blood. The chain joins TRBV29-1 to TRBJ2-5; 9 bases agree with TRBD1. The CDR3 nucleotides read TGCAGCGTTGAACCCGGGACAGGGAAGGAGACCCAGTACTTC. Translated, it gives CSVEPGTGKETQYF.